A single sample gave rise to the 9 T cell receptor beta chains below, sequenced in a study of blood T cell repertoires in COVID-19. Only in-frame clones appear in the TCRdb table, and some are missing; sequencing was by immunoSEQ multiplex PCR. The sample lists around 250,000 clones, more than 70% occurring once. The specimen sequenced was peripheral blood. These receptors all come from an elderly man with acute or convalescent COVID-19.

The genes are TRBV7-9 and TRBJ2-7, with 8 nucleotides matching TRBD2. Germline CDR1 SEHNR, CDR2 FQNEAQ (reference sequence). This CDR3 is built from 15 residues. The J segment lost 6 bases and the V segment lost 1 base, leaving 8 bases of the junction unmatched. The CDR3 DNA is TGTGCCAGCAGCTTAGACGGGACTAGTAGCGGCGAGCAGTACTTC. Amino acid sequence: CASSLDGTSSGEQYF.

This clone was observed a few times. The V and J genes are TRBV5-8 and TRBJ2-7, with a possible D match to TRBD2 (5 bases). The CDR3 runs 16 residues. The germline CDR1 and CDR2 sequences are SGHTS and YDEGEE. The ends were cut back, 3 bases at V and 3 bases at J, with 19 bases in the middle. The CDR3 spells CASSYATRLKNYEQYF. CDR3 nucleotide sequence: TGTGCCAGCAGCTATGCGACGAGACTAAAAAACTACGAGCAGTACTTC.

This clone was detected only once. The J gene is TRBJ2-4, the V gene TRBV28, with D perhaps TRBD2 (6 bases). Germline V gene data show CDR1 as MDHEN and CDR2 as SYDVKM. V shed 5 bases and J shed 1 base, with 9 bases lying between them. This CDR3 has 14 amino acids. As DNA, the CDR3 is TGTGCCAGCAGTGGGGCGGGGGCCAAAAACATTCAGTACTTC. It encodes CASSGAGAKNIQYF. Drawing the rest from reference TRBV28 and TRBJ2-4, the complete variable domain is DVKVTQSSRYLVKRTGEKVFLECVQDMDHENMFWYRQDPGLGLRLIYFSYDVKMKEKGDIPEGYSVSREKKERFSLILESASTNQTSMYLCASSGAGAKNIQYFGAGTRLSVL.

The genes are TRBV19 and TRBJ2-5; D gene uncertain. The CDR3 contains 13 residues. Germline-derived CDR1 and CDR2 are LNHDA and SQIVND (reference sequence). Trimming stripped 3 bases from V and 9 bases from J, with 14 bases between. The CDR3, as DNA: TGTGCCAGTAGTATTGGTGGCTTGCGGTCCCAGTACTTC. This sequence encodes CASSIGGLRSQYF.

Comments on this clone: Other DNA sequences from this sample encode an identical CDR3 as well. The J gene is TRBJ2-3, the V gene TRBV7-2; TRBD2 matches 8 bases. The CDR3 has 15 residues. Germline loops: CDR1 SGHTA, CDR2 FQGNSA. V lost 1 base and J lost 6; bases outside the gene matches: 6. The chain's CDR3 is CASSLVQLAEDTQYF. The CDR3 bases are TGTGCCAGCAGCTTAGTTCAACTAGCGGAGGATACGCAGTATTTT.

With regard to this clone: This same CDR3 is encoded by further DNA sequences in the sample. The CDR3 DNA reads as TGTGCCAGCAGCCCGGGGACAGCCTACGAGCAGTACTTC. Translation: CASSPGTAYEQYF. This chain connects TRBV5-6 to TRBJ2-7; TRBD1 aligns across 7 bases. Germline loops: CDR1 SGHDT, CDR2 YYEEEE. This CDR3 has 13 residues. The junction had 3 bases not matched to a gene; V was cut back by 4 bases and J by 2 bases.

This chain uses TRBV19 with TRBJ2-7, with TRBD2 matching 9 bases. After removal of 8 bases from V and 2 bases from J, the junction contained 7 bases not matched to a gene. This CDR3 has 14 amino acids. Per the germline V gene, CDR1 is LNHDA and CDR2 is SQIVND (reference sequence). The CDR3 loop is CASDSGRVPYEQYF. CDR3 coding DNA: TGTGCCAGTGATAGCGGGAGAGTACCCTACGAGCAGTACTTC.

The genes are TRBV29-1 and TRBJ2-7, with D unclear. The CDR3 sequence is 12 residues long. The V and J ends lost 5 bases and 9 bases respectively, with 17 bases between them. CDR1 and CDR2 (germline): SQVTM, ANQGSEA. CDR3 loop: CSVIELGRVQYF. In DNA, the CDR3 is TGCAGCGTTATCGAGCTTGGTCGTGTGCAGTACTTC.

The V and J genes are TRBV7-3 and TRBJ2-7; 8 nucleotides agree with TRBD1. The CDR3 has 12 amino acids. After removal of 5 bases from V and 6 bases from J, the junction contained 3 bases not matched to a gene. The germline V gene has CDR1 SGHTA and CDR2 FQGTGA. CDR3 DNA sequence: TGTGCCAGCAGCGACAGGGGTGGCGAGCAGTACTTC. This gives the protein CASSDRGGEQYF.